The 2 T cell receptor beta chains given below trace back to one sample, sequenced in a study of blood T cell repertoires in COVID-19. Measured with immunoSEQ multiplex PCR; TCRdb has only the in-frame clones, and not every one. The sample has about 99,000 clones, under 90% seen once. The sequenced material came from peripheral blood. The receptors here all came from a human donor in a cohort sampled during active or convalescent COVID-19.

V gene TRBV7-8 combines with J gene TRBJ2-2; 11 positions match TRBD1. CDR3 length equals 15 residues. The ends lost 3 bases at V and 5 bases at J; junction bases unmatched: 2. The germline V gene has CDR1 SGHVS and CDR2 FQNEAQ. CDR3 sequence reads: CASSFGQGATGELFF. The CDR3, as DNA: TGTGCCAGCAGCTTCGGACAGGGGGCTACCGGGGAGCTGTTTTTT.

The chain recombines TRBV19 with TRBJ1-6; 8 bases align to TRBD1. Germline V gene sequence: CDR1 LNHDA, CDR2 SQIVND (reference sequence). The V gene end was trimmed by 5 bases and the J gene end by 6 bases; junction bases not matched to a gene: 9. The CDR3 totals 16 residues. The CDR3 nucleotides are TGTGCCAGTAGTGCTACCCTGGGACAGGCTAATTCACCCCTCCACTTT. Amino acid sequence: CASSATLGQANSPLHF.